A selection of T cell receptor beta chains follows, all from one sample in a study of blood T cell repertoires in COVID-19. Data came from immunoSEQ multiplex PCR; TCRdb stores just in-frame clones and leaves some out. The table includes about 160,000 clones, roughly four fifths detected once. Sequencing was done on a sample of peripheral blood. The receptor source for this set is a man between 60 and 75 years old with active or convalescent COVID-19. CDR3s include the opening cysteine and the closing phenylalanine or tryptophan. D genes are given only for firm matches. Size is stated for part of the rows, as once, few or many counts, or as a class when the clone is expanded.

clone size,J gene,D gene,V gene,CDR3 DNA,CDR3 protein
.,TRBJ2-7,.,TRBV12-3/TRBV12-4,TGTGCCAGCAGTTCCCTTAGCTCCTACGAGCAGTACTTC,CASSSLSSYEQYF
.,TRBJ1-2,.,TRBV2,TGTGCCAGCAGTGCTGACAGTAACTATGGCTACACCTTC,CASSADSNYGYTF
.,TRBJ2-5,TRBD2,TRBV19,TGTGCCAGTAGTCCTGGCGGGGGAGAGACCCAGTACTTC,CASSPGGGETQYF
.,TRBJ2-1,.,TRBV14,TGTGCCAGCAGCCAAGCGGGAGCAATCTACAATGAGCAGTTCTTC,CASSQAGAIYNEQFF
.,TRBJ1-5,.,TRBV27,TGTGCCAGCAGTTTAGAGAGGGCTAATCAGCCCCAGCATTTT,CASSLERANQPQHF
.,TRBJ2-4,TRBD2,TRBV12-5,TGTGCTAGTGGTTTGGTAGACGGTTCGGGGGGTCTAAACATTCAGTACTTC,CASGLVDGSGGLNIQYF
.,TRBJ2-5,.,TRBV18,TGTGCCAGCTCACCACGGCTCCGGGACACCCAAGAGACCCAGTACTTC,CASSPRLRDTQETQYF
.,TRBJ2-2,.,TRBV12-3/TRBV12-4,TGTGCCAACGGACAAAAGAACACCGGGGAGCTGTTTTTT,CANGQKNTGELFF
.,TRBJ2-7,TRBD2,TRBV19,TGTGCCAGTAGTCCACGGACTAGCGGGGCCTACGAGCAGTACTTC,CASSPRTSGAYEQYF
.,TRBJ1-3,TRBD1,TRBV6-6,TGTGCCAGCAGTTACCCTGGGACAGGTAGTTCCAACACCATATATTTT,CASSYPGTGSSNTIYF
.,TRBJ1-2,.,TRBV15,TGTGCCACCAGCTCCCCGGGAGGGGGCTATGGCTACACCTTC,CATSSPGGGYGYTF
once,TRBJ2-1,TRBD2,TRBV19,TGTGCCAGTAGTTTATGGACTAGCGGGGGGTACAATGAGCAGTTCTTC,CASSLWTSGGYNEQFF
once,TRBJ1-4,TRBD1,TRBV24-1,TGTGCCACCAGTGACCCGAGCACAGGGGATGAAAAACTGTTTTTT,CATSDPSTGDEKLFF
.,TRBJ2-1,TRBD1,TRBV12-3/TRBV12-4,TGTGCCAGCAGTCGACAGGGTTGGGGTGAGCAGTTCTTC,CASSRQGWGEQFF
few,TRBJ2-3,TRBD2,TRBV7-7,TGTGCTAGCAGCTTAGTCGCGGGTAGCGGGAGACCCAGTAGCACAGATACGCAGTATTTT,CASSLVAGSGRPSSTDTQYF
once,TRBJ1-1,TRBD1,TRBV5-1,TGCGCCAGCCAGGGGGACACTGAAGCTTTCTTT,CASQGDTEAFF
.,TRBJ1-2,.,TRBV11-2,TGTGCCAGCAGCTTCTGGGGCAGGCGGAGCGGGATGGGTTATGGCTACACCTTC,CASSFWGRRSGMGYGYTF
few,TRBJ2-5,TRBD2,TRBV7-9,TGTGCCAGCAGCTTCACGGGGGGGATGGAGACCCAGTACTTC,CASSFTGGMETQYF
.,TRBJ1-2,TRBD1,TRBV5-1,TGCGCCAGCAGCAAGGGGACAGGGAACTATGGCTACACCTTC,CASSKGTGNYGYTF